This TCR beta chain was profiled in a study of patients and donors after allogeneic stem cell transplantation. TCRdb processed the RT-PCR reads anew with MiXCR; each CDR3 protein has one entry. The table shows about 160,000 distinct CDR3 sequences, with about 36% occurring only once. This clonotype was found many times. The V end was cut by 6 bases, the J end by 2 bases, with 11 bases between. The CDR3 totals 14 residues. Germline assignment: CDR1 MRHNA and CDR2 SNTAGT. The J gene is TRBJ1-5, the V gene TRBV6-4; D call uncertain. Sequencing was done on a sample of blood, either unsorted or a sorted T cell fraction (not recorded which). The sequence was collected from a human donor who was either an allogeneic HSCT recipient or a stem cell or donor lymphocyte infusion donor (not recorded which). It is not recorded whose cells these are; they may come from a transplant donor. As DNA, the CDR3 is TGTGCCAGCAGCCGGGAGGCGGGCAATCAGCCCCAGCATTTT. This codes for CASSREAGNQPQHF.